This TCR beta chain came from a study of shared clonotypes between healthy human individuals. Whole-study findings and limits: Compared with clonotypes that all four donors shared, non-shared clonotypes had lower generation probabilities.

Donors had no recently reported acute infections or vaccinations and were HIV-negative. As regards this clone: The target antigen is unknown. In the same sample, other DNA sequences code for this CDR3.

The genomic DNA of each subset was split evenly across several immunoSEQ plates. Only in-frame clones appear in the TCRdb table, and some are missing; sequencing was by immunoSEQ multiplex PCR. The sample records around 1.6 million clones, around 98% being singletons. Material for sequencing was naive CD4+ T cells sorted from blood. Subset noted: CD45RA+ positively selected. This TCR came from a man aged 30-40 years in good health.

The CDR3 reads CASSLVLNTEAFF. The CDR3 region has the DNA TGTGCCAGCAGCTTAGTACTGAACACTGAAGCTTTCTTT. The V call is TRBV7-9, the J call TRBJ1-1, with D unclear. Deletions cut 1 base from V and 0 bases from J, with 3 bases between. This CDR3 has 13 amino acids. Germline V gene lookup returns CDR1 SEHNR and CDR2 FQNEAQ (reference sequence).